This T cell receptor beta chain was sequenced for a study of T cell responses to AZD1222 COVID-19 vaccine. Using immunoSEQ multiplex PCR, the repertoire was profiled, and TCRdb retains in-frame clones only, with some absent. The repertoire holds roughly 84,000 clones, 70% to 90% seen once, with roughly 12% in the top ten. CDR1 LGHDT and CDR2 YNNKEL come from the germline V gene (reference sequence). Trimming stripped 4 bases from V and 4 bases from J, with 10 bases between. CDR3 length equals 13 residues. The TCR comes from an adult who received the AZD1222 COVID-19 vaccine. V usage is TRBV3-1 (or the pseudogene TRBV3-2) and J usage is TRBJ1-2; D gene unclear. Sequencing was performed on peripheral blood, taken 28 days after the second AZD1222 dose. The CDR3 sequence: CASSPAGSYGYTF. As DNA, the CDR3 is TGTGCCAGCAGCCCGGCGGGGAGCTATGGCTACACCTTC.